These 23 T cell receptor beta chains originate from one sample sequenced in a study of cytomegalovirus exposure and HLA in healthy donors. The study ran its PCR with 60 Vbeta and 13 Jbeta primers. Produced via immunoSEQ multiplex PCR; TCRdb's table is partial and in-frame only. The sample holds around 150,000 clones, about 80% seen once. Material: PBMCs. These receptors all come from a man in his thirties or forties in good health and CMV-seropositive.

The table lists this clone with a count of one. The J gene is TRBJ1-1, the V gene TRBV11-1, with D perhaps matching TRBD1 (5 bases). The V end was cut by 4 bases, the J end by 5 bases, with 14 bases between. Germline CDR1 SGHAT, CDR2 FQDESV (reference sequence). The CDR3 loop spans 14 amino acids. In nucleotides, the CDR3 is TGTGCCAGCAGCTACCGAGTTGGGGGGACTGAAGCTTTCTTT. Translated: CASSYRVGGTEAFF.

This clone was detected many times. The genes are TRBV18 and TRBJ2-3; TRBD1 might be the D (6 bases). This CDR3 has 15 amino acids. Germline V lookup: CDR1 KGHSH, CDR2 LQKENI. Trimming left V 8 bases short and J 0 bases short, with 15 bases between. In nucleotides, the CDR3 is TGTGCCAGCGGGGGCGCCGATGGGAGCACAGATACGCAGTATTTT. This codes for CASGGADGSTDTQYF.

The chain recombines TRBV19 with TRBJ1-1, with D possibly being TRBD1 (5 bases). Between the trimmed V and J ends, which lost 4 bases and 1 base, there was a span of 10 bases. The CDR3 has 14 residues. Germline V lookup: CDR1 LNHDA, CDR2 SQIVND (reference sequence). CDR3 protein: CASSRLGGNTEAFF. In nucleotides, the CDR3 is TGTGCCAGTAGTAGATTGGGGGGGAACACTGAAGCTTTCTTT.

The rearrangement links TRBV18 to TRBJ1-2; 7 bases are shared with TRBD1. After removal of 5 bases from V and 5 bases from J, the junction contained 5 bases not matched to a gene. The CDR3 length is 13 residues. CDR1 and CDR2 (germline): KGHSH, LQKENI. The CDR3 loop reads CASSSGTEYGYTF. The CDR3 bases are TGTGCCAGCTCATCCGGGACAGAGTATGGCTACACCTTC.

The chain carries TRBV4-1 and TRBJ1-5; 7 bases fit TRBD1. This CDR3 comprises 17 residues. V was clipped by 0 bases and J by 4 bases; unmatched bases: 9. Germline V gene data show CDR1 as MGHRA and CDR2 as YSYEKL. CDR3 DNA: TGCGCCAGCAGCCAAGATAAATGGCAGGGGGTAAATCAGCCCCAGCATTTT. Its protein product is CASSQDKWQGVNQPQHF.

This clone was observed once. This rearrangement joins TRBV7-8 to TRBJ2-7, with D hard to call. This CDR3 contains 13 residues. Germline V lookup: CDR1 SGHVS, CDR2 FQNEAQ. The V end lost 4 bases, the J end lost 4 bases, and 11 bases lay between the germline ends. The chain's CDR3 is CASSYQQLYEQYF. As DNA, the CDR3 is TGTGCCAGCAGCTACCAACAGCTTTACGAGCAGTACTTC.

This clone has only a few counts. The chain couples TRBV6-5 to TRBJ2-1; the match to TRBD2 covers 7 bases. CDR3 length: 15 residues. Germline V lookup: CDR1 MNHEY, CDR2 SVGAGI. The ends lost 2 bases at V and 1 base at J; junction bases unmatched: 2. Here the CDR3 reads CASSYAAGSYNEQFF. The CDR3 DNA sequence: TGTGCCAGCAGTTACGCAGCGGGGTCCTACAATGAGCAGTTCTTC.

Relative to its sample, this clone is medium-sized. Different DNA sequences within this sample yield the same CDR3. This chain links TRBV30 with TRBJ2-7; D might be TRBD1 (5 bases). Trimming took 2 bases from V and 3 from J, leaving 8 bases between them. This CDR3 has 12 residues. Per the germline V gene, CDR1 is GTSNPN and CDR2 is SVGIG (reference sequence). CDR3 in DNA: TGTGCCTGGAGTCAGGGCCTCTACGAGCAGTACTTC. It translates to CAWSQGLYEQYF.

This rearrangement joins TRBV2 to TRBJ1-1; D possibly corresponds to TRBD1 (5 bases). Trimming removed 0 bases at V and 11 bases at J, with 10 bases between. Germline V gene sequence: CDR1 SNHLY, CDR2 FYNNEI. The CDR3 is made up of 12 amino acids. In nucleotides, the CDR3 is TGTGCCAGCAGTGAAGCGGCGGGGGGGGCTTTCTTT. The encoded protein is CASSEAAGGAFF.

V is TRBV7-6 and J is TRBJ2-5; TRBD1 might be the D (6 bases). The V end lost 1 base, the J end lost 14 bases, and 17 bases lay between the germline ends. The CDR3 is 13 residues long. Germline CDR1 and CDR2: SGHVS and FNYEAQ. CDR3 region: CASSLGKYRELYF. The CDR3 DNA reads as TGTGCCAGCAGCTTAGGGAAATACAGGGAGTTATACTTC.

This clone came up a few times. The J gene is TRBJ1-5, the V gene TRBV4-2; D not resolved. The ends were cut back, 1 base at V and 2 bases at J, with 9 bases in the middle. The germline V gene encodes CDR1 LGHNA and CDR2 YNFKEQ. CDR3 length: 15 residues. The CDR3 spells CASSQAGERNQPQHF. CDR3 coding DNA: TGTGCCAGCAGCCAAGCCGGGGAACGCAATCAGCCCCAGCATTTT.

The V call is TRBV9, the J call TRBJ2-7; 7 nucleotides line up with TRBD1. After removal of 8 bases from V and 6 bases from J, the junction contained 8 bases not matched to a gene. Germline CDR1 SGDLS, CDR2 YYNGEE. This CDR3 comprises 12 residues. This CDR3 reads CARQQGPGEQYF. CDR3 coding DNA: TGTGCCAGGCAACAGGGGCCCGGCGAGCAGTACTTC. Complete variable domain (other parts from reference TRBV9 and TRBJ2-7): DSGVTQTPKHLITATGQRVTLRCSPRSGDLSVYWYQQSLDQGLQFLIQYYNGEERAKGNILERFSAQQFPDLHSELNLSSLELGDSALYFCARQQGPGEQYFGPGTRLTVT.

This clone was seen only a few times. The genes are TRBV5-1 and TRBJ2-6, with D possibly TRBD1 on 5 matching bases. Trimming took off 0 bases at V and 4 bases at J, with 8 bases between the two ends. Germline loops: CDR1 SGHRS, CDR2 YFSETQ. The CDR3 runs to 15 residues. CDR3 protein: CASSLGQGGANVLTF. CDR3 nucleotides: TGCGCCAGCAGCTTGGGGCAGGGCGGGGCCAACGTCCTGACTTTC.

This chain connects TRBV29-1 to TRBJ1-5; TRBD1 is a possible D gene (5 bases). This CDR3 contains 13 residues. Germline CDR1 SQVTM, CDR2 ANQGSEA. Trimming stripped 4 bases from V and 7 bases from J, with 14 bases between. The CDR3 region has the DNA TGCAGCGTTGGGGCGGGGGGGAACCAGCCCCAGCATTTT. Amino acids: CSVGAGGNQPQHF.

This chain links TRBV5-4 with TRBJ2-2, with 8 bases identical to TRBD2. The CDR3 consists of 16 residues. The V and J ends lost 4 bases and 2 bases, in that order; junction bases with no gene match: 7. Germline V CDR1 and CDR2: SGHNT, YYREEE (reference sequence). The CDR3 spells CASSSKAGDNTGELFF. CDR3 nucleotides: TGTGCCAGCAGCAGTAAAGCGGGAGATAACACCGGGGAGCTGTTTTTT.

The V and J genes are TRBV19 and TRBJ2-2, with TRBD2 matching over 9 bases. V was pared by 11 bases and J by 7 bases, with 2 bases of the junction left unmatched. The CDR3 consists of 11 residues. The germline V gene encodes CDR1 LNHDA and CDR2 SQIVND (reference sequence). CDR3 nucleotides: TGTGCCTTACTAGCGGGCGGGGAGCTGTTTTTT. Encoded protein: CALLAGGELFF. The whole variable domain, filled in from reference TRBV19 and TRBJ2-2, reads DGGITQSPKYLFRKEGQNVTLSCEQNLNHDAMYWYRQDPGQGLRLIYYSQIVNDFQKGDIAEGYSVSREKKESFPLTVTSAQKNPTAFYLCALLAGGELFFGEGSRLTVL.

V usage is TRBV21-1 and J usage is TRBJ1-5; the table's D call, TRBD1, was not checked against the DNA. TRBV21-1 is shown as a pseudogene. The CDR3 consists of 17 residues. As DNA, the CDR3 is TGTGCCAGCAGCAAAGTAGAGGCGGACAGAGAGAATCAGCCCCAGCATTTT. It translates to CASSKVEADRENQPQHF.

The chain links TRBV6-5 to TRBJ2-5, with D maybe TRBD1 (6 bases). From germline, CDR1 is MNHEY and CDR2 SVGAGI. The CDR3 is 15 residues long. V was cut by 5 bases and J by 5 bases, with 18 bases left in between. Here the CDR3 reads CASSHLGGEEETQYF. CDR3 bases: TGTGCCAGCAGTCACCTAGGGGGAGAAGAGGAGACCCAGTACTTC.

The chain joins TRBV19 to TRBJ1-1; D perhaps matches TRBD1 (5 bases). V lost 5 bases and J 10 bases, leaving 11 bases between the germline ends. CDR1 is LNHDA and CDR2 is SQIVND in the germline V gene (reference sequence). This CDR3 has 11 amino acids. The CDR3 reads CASSAGPSAFF. In nucleotides, the CDR3 is TGTGCCAGTAGTGCGGGACCTTCAGCTTTCTTT.

With respect to this clone: The conserved phenylalanine or tryptophan is not found at the CDR3 terminus, so this likely reflects a read error. The J gene is TRBJ2-3, the V gene TRBV10-3, with 9 positions matching TRBD2. Germline loops: CDR1 ENHRY, CDR2 SYGVKD. The CDR3 has 15 amino acids. The ends lost 3 bases at V and 5 bases at J; junction bases unmatched: 6. This CDR3 is CAISDSGGPGDTQYL. The CDR3 DNA is TGTGCCATCAGTGATAGCGGGGGTCCAGGAGATACGCAGTATCTT.

The chain combines TRBV5-1 with TRBJ1-6; 8 positions match TRBD1. Germline trimming cut 4 bases from V and 7 bases from J; bases unmatched to any gene: 4. Per germline, CDR1 SGHRS and CDR2 YFSETQ. The CDR3 extends over 14 amino acids. The CDR3 sequence: CASSGTGGNSPLHF. CDR3 DNA sequence: TGCGCCAGCAGCGGAACAGGGGGGAATTCACCCCTCCACTTT. Full variable domain (outside the CDR3, taken from reference TRBV5-1 and TRBJ1-6): KAGVTQTPRYLIKTRGQQVTLSCSPISGHRSVSWYQQTPGQGLQFLFEYFSETQRNKGNFPGRFSGRQFSNSRSEMNVSTLELGDSALYLCASSGTGGNSPLHFGNGTRLTVT.

On this clone itself: This sample also contains other DNA sequences that code for the same CDR3. The chain uses TRBV18 and TRBJ2-7, with 9 bases lining up with TRBD1. The trim removed 3 bases at V and 2 bases at J, leaving 5 bases unmatched. CDR3 size: 15 residues. The V gene's germline CDR1 is KGHSH and CDR2 LQKENI. CDR3 in DNA: TGTGCCAGCTCACCCCCGGGACAGGGAGCCTACGAGCAGTACTTC. Amino acids: CASSPPGQGAYEQYF.

Only a few counts were recorded for this clone. The chain carries TRBV6-1 and TRBJ1-2; 9 bases map to TRBD1. The V gene's germline CDR1 is MNHNS and CDR2 SASEGT. The junction had 4 bases not matched to a gene; V was cut back by 4 bases and J by 7 bases. There are 13 residues in the CDR3. The CDR3 DNA reads TGTGCCAGCAGTGGGACAGGGGTTGGTGGCTACACCTTC. The encoded protein is CASSGTGVGGYTF.